This TCR beta chain was obtained from a study of technical replicates of blood from a handful of donors. Germline assignment: CDR1 SGHAT and CDR2 FQNNGV. The CDR3 spans 15 residues. V was shortened by 5 bases and J by 0 bases, with 11 bases between the two germline ends. TCRdb keeps only in-frame clones here, not all; method: immunoSEQ multiplex PCR. Of approximately 77,000 clones in the sample, approximately 94% are singletons; the top ten hold about 0.4%. This TCR came from a human donor in good health. The sequenced sample was T cells isolated from PBMCs. The J gene is TRBJ1-3, the V gene TRBV11-2; TRBD1 might be the D (5 bases). CDR3 in amino acids: CASSQLQGSGNTIYF. DNA of the CDR3: TGTGCCAGCAGCCAACTCCAGGGCTCTGGAAACACCATATATTTT.